Below, 25 T cell receptor beta chains from the same sample are listed, as sequenced in a study of regulatory T cells in long-lasting Graves disease (dated by TCRdb to about 2021). The time point label, read with the paper, signifies: newly diagnosed GD, antithyroid drugs for less than 3 months. RNA was extracted from PBMCs in TRIzol for both TCR sequencing and RNA sequencing. Libraries were made using multiplex PCR. Sequenced using an Illumina HiSeq 4000. TCR beta libraries were built with iRepertoire HTBI primers and Arm-PCR amplification of CDR3 regions. Using fastp trimming at Q25 and MiXCR clonotype assembly, TCRdb reanalyzed the public sequencing data and kept in-frame beta chains. Rows are combined by CDR3 protein, so each entry shows the most common genes and DNA. This sample lists roughly 220,000 distinct CDR3 sequences; approximately 20% were detected once. Approximately 20% of the sample goes to the ten largest clones.

Source: peripheral blood mononuclear cells (PBMCs), taken at new diagnosis, from a patient treated with antithyroid drugs. The receptors stem from a female donor with Graves disease.

There are many counts of this clonotype. The chain recombines TRBV14 with TRBJ2-3; D might be TRBD1 or TRBD2, each matching 5 bases. This CDR3 contains 15 residues. CDR1 SGHDN and CDR2 FVKESK come from the germline V gene. V shed 2 bases and J shed 7 bases, with 16 bases lying between them. The CDR3 sequence is CASSQTGVAWNTQYF. DNA for the CDR3: TGTGCCAGCAGCCAAACAGGCGTAGCGTGGAATACGCAGTATTTT.

This clonotype has a count of ten or more. The chain uses TRBV27 and TRBJ1-3; D unresolved. Germline V CDR1 and CDR2: MNHEY, SMNVEV (reference sequence). Trimming removed 5 bases from V and 4 bases from J, with 18 bases in between. The CDR3 spans 16 residues. This chain's CDR3 is CASSPPLGVGGNTIYF. The CDR3 DNA sequence: TGTGCCAGCAGTCCCCCCCTCGGGGTGGGAGGAAACACCATATATTTT.

This clonotype occurred once. V is TRBV2 and J is TRBJ1-4, with 8 bases fitting TRBD1. CDR1 is SNHLY and CDR2 is FYNNEI in the germline V gene. The ends lost 3 bases at V and 6 bases at J; junction bases unmatched: 0. The CDR3 contains 13 residues. The CDR3 sequence is CASSEDRDEKLFF. CDR3 bases: TGTGCCAGCAGTGAGGACAGGGATGAAAAACTGTTTTTT.

This clonotype was observed at least ten times. The gene calls are TRBV28 and TRBJ1-2; D is perhaps TRBD1 (6 bases). Germline assignment: CDR1 MDHEN and CDR2 SYDVKM. The CDR3 totals 16 residues. Trimming shortened V by 5 bases and J by 1 base, and 17 bases separated the two germline ends. Written as DNA, the CDR3 is TGTGCCAGCAGTCTTACGGGGGGGGCCGGTAACTATGGCTACACCTTC. Its translation is CASSLTGGAGNYGYTF.

In the case of this clonotype: A much larger clone differs by one base, so this may be a read error. The conserved phenylalanine or tryptophan is not found at the CDR3 terminus, so this likely reflects a read error. The gene calls are TRBV19 and TRBJ1-1; no clear D. The V end was cut by 2 bases, the J end by 6 bases, with 4 bases between. The CDR3 length is 11 residues. Germline V lookup: CDR1 LNHDA, CDR2 SQIVND (reference sequence). CDR3 in amino acids: CASSISAEAFS. CDR3 DNA: TGTGCCAGTAGTATATCCGCTGAAGCTTTCTCT.

This clonotype was picked up many times. The CDR3 here is CASSRSQGAAYSGANVLTF. The DNA of the CDR3 is TGTGCCAGCTCACGCAGCCAGGGGGCTGCTTACTCTGGGGCCAACGTCCTGACTTTC. The chain uses TRBV18 and TRBJ2-6; 8 bases are shared with TRBD1. With 4 bases clipped from V and 0 bases from J, the junction kept 11 bases outside the gene matches. Germline V gene lookup returns CDR1 KGHSH and CDR2 LQKENI. CDR3 length equals 19 residues.

This clonotype turned up a few times. This chain uses TRBV5-6 with TRBJ2-1, with 12 nucleotides matching TRBD2. Germline trimming cut 4 bases from V and 2 bases from J; bases unmatched to any gene: 4. The CDR3 covers 16 residues. Germline loops: CDR1 SGHDT, CDR2 YYEEEE. The CDR3 sequence is CASSKGLAGTYNEQFF. The CDR3 coding sequence is TGTGCCAGCAGCAAAGGACTAGCGGGAACCTACAATGAGCAGTTCTTC.

This clonotype was counted many times. The chain is built from TRBV10-3 and TRBJ2-1; 11 bases match TRBD2. The CDR3 covers 14 residues. Looked up from germline, CDR1 is ENHRY and CDR2 is SYGVKD. V shed 7 bases, J shed 6 bases, and the junction held 5 bases outside the gene matches. The CDR3 here is CAITLAGGTNEQFF. Here the CDR3 DNA reads TGTGCCATCACTTTAGCGGGAGGGACCAATGAGCAGTTCTTC.

This clonotype was observed a handful of times. The V gene is TRBV5-4, the J gene TRBJ2-3; TRBD2 agrees at 10 bases. Germline CDR1 is SGHNT and CDR2 is YYREEE (reference sequence). The CDR3 runs to 15 residues. The ends lost 4 bases at V and 4 bases at J; junction bases unmatched: 6. CDR3 bases: TGTGCCAGCAGCATCGGACTAGCGGTTCCAGATACGCAGTATTTT. It codes for CASSIGLAVPDTQYF. Supplemented by reference TRBV5-4 and TRBJ2-3, the full variable domain reads ETGVTQSPTHLIKTRGQQVTLRCSSQSGHNTVSWYQQALGQGPQFIFQYYREEENGRGNFPPRFSGLQFPNYSSELNVNALELDDSALYLCASSIGLAVPDTQYFGPGTRLTVL.

Ten or more counts support this clonotype. The J gene is TRBJ1-4, the V gene TRBV11-3; no clear D. Per germline, CDR1 SGHNT and CDR2 YENEEA. V lost 6 bases and J lost 7, with 15 bases in between. The CDR3 length is 14 residues. CDR3 residues: CASSRAIEGEKLFF. CDR3 sequence (DNA): TGTGCCAGCAGTCGCGCGATTGAAGGTGAAAAACTGTTTTTT.

The chain recombines TRBV7-3 with TRBJ2-3; no reliable D call. V lost 0 bases, J lost 2 bases, and 3 bases lay in between. The length of the CDR3 is 13 residues. Germline V gene lookup returns CDR1 SGHTA and CDR2 FQGTGA. CDR3 amino acids: CASSLTPTDTQYF. CDR3 DNA sequence: TGTGCCAGCAGCTTAACCCCCACAGATACGCAGTATTTT.

This clonotype was recorded at least ten times. V is TRBV6-1 and J is TRBJ2-1; a possible D gene is TRBD2 (6 bases). The CDR3 has 12 residues. Germline V gives CDR1 MNHNS, CDR2 SASEGT. V was cut by 7 bases and J by 7 bases, with 11 bases left in between. The CDR3 reads CASTRELNEQFF. The CDR3 region has the DNA TGTGCCAGCACTCGGGAGTTGAATGAGCAGTTCTTC.

With regard to this clonotype: A junction boundary mismatches the germline segment, possibly from a read error. This chain joins TRBV11-2 and TRBJ1-1; 11 bases agree with TRBD1. Germline values: CDR1 SGHAT, CDR2 FQNNGV. This CDR3 spans 12 amino acids. CDR3 sequence reads: CASSKDRGQAFF. As DNA, the CDR3 is TGTGCCAGCAGCAAGGACAGGGGGCAAGCGTTCTTT.

This clonotype was picked up many times. The rearrangement uses TRBV4-2 and TRBJ1-1; D is perhaps TRBD1 (5 bases). Trimming left V 7 bases short and J 0 bases short, with 12 bases between. Germline lookup yields CDR1 LGHNA and CDR2 YNFKEQ. The CDR3 covers 14 residues. Written as DNA, the CDR3 is TGTGCCAGCACTACCGCAGGGATGAACACTGAAGCTTTCTTT. Its translation is CASTTAGMNTEAFF.

Ten or more counts support this clonotype. The rearrangement joins TRBV24-1 to TRBJ2-2; 9 bases line up with TRBD2. CDR1 and CDR2 (germline): KGHDR, SFDVKD. The V segment lost 3 bases and the J segment 6 bases; nucleotides outside the gene matches: 7. The CDR3 sequence is 16 residues long. Here the CDR3 DNA reads TGTGCCACCAGTGATGATAGCGGGAGTCTCGCCGGGGAGCTGTTTTTT. This translates into CATSDDSGSLAGELFF.

This clonotype occurred many times. V is TRBV30 and J is TRBJ2-3; a weak D match, TRBD2 (6 bases). This CDR3 region has 14 residues. Trimming stripped 0 bases from V and 3 bases from J, with 10 bases between. CDR1 and CDR2 from the germline V gene are GTSNPN and SVGIG (reference sequence). In nucleotides, the CDR3 is TGTGCCTGGAGTGTCAATAGCGGTACAGATACGCAGTATTTT. Protein: CAWSVNSGTDTQYF.

This clonotype was counted ten times or more. J is TRBJ1-1 and V is TRBV12-3 or TRBV12-4, with 8 positions matching TRBD1. The CDR3 loop spans 15 amino acids. The trim removed 3 bases at V and 2 bases at J, leaving 5 bases unmatched. The CDR3 nucleotides read TGTGCCAGCAGTTTCTGGACAGGGATCAACACTGAAGCTTTCTTT. This codes for CASSFWTGINTEAFF.

This clonotype has more than one count but fewer than ten. The chain couples TRBV20-1 to TRBJ2-1, with no clear D. Germline assignment: CDR1 DFQATT and CDR2 SNEGSKA (reference sequence). This CDR3 has 13 amino acids. The V and J ends lost 0 bases and 13 bases respectively, with 16 bases between them. The DNA of the CDR3 is TGCAGTGCTAGAGACGGCCCTCTGGAAAGACAGTTCTTC. Translated: CSARDGPLERQFF.

V usage is TRBV7-2 and J usage is TRBJ1-4; D is uncertain. CDR3 length: 15 amino acids. CDR1 and CDR2 (germline): SGHTA, FQGNSA. Trimming shortened V by 1 base and J by 7 bases, and 13 bases separated the two germline ends. CDR3 residues: CASSLGGTRLEKLFF. Written as DNA, the CDR3 is TGTGCCAGCAGCTTAGGAGGAACTCGACTTGAAAAACTGTTTTTT.

Worth noting for this clonotype: A read error may explain this, as a much larger clone is one base away. CDR3 amino acids: CASSVVPSRASSYEQYF. CDR3 DNA sequence: TGTGCCAGCAGCGTAGTCCCATCCAGGGCGAGCTCCTACGAGCAGTACTTC. The chain links TRBV9 to TRBJ2-7; D is possibly TRBD1 (5 bases). The CDR3 length is 17 residues. V lost 0 bases, J lost 0 bases, and 16 bases lay in between. From germline, CDR1 is SGDLS and CDR2 YYNGEE.

This clonotype was seen ten or more times. The chain is built from TRBV6-5 and TRBJ1-5, with D perhaps matching TRBD1 (6 bases). This CDR3 is 15 amino acids long. The V and J ends lost 0 bases and 3 bases respectively, with 9 bases between them. Germline CDR1 and CDR2: MNHEY and SVGAGI. The CDR3 here is CASSYSGGANQPQHF. The CDR3 coding sequence is TGTGCCAGCAGTTACTCAGGGGGGGCCAATCAGCCCCAGCATTTT.

This clonotype was detected a few times. V and J are TRBV7-9 and TRBJ1-1; D is uncertain. The CDR3 is 12 residues long. Germline V gene sequence: CDR1 SEHNR, CDR2 FQNEAQ (reference sequence). Between the trimmed V and J ends, which lost 6 bases and 0 bases, there was a span of 5 bases. The CDR3 protein is CASRLLNTEAFF. DNA for the CDR3: TGTGCCAGCAGACTATTGAACACTGAAGCTTTCTTT.

This clonotype was seen only a few times. The gene calls are TRBV20-1 and TRBJ2-3; D ambiguous. The CDR3 consists of 13 residues. CDR1 is DFQATT and CDR2 is SNEGSKA in the germline V gene (reference sequence). Trimming stripped 2 bases from V and 8 bases from J, with 14 bases between. The CDR3: CSARPSQVITQYF. The CDR3 nucleotides read TGCAGTGCTAGACCTTCCCAAGTAATTACGCAGTATTTT.

Comment on this clonotype: It may be a read error: a sequence one base away is much more abundant. The chain carries TRBV12-3 or TRBV12-4 and TRBJ1-6; 12 positions agree with TRBD1. The trim removed 6 bases at V and 10 bases at J, leaving 4 bases unmatched. CDR3 length: 14 amino acids. The CDR3 loop is CASSGTGGRSPLHF. The DNA of the CDR3 is TGTGCCAGCAGCGGGACAGGGGGCCGATCACCCCTCCACTTT.

The chain recombines TRBV2 with TRBJ2-2, with D possibly TRBD2 on 5 matching bases. This CDR3 is built from 14 residues. Trimming shortened V by 3 bases and J by 1 base, and 6 bases separated the two germline ends. Germline CDR1 reads SNHLY; CDR2 reads FYNNEI. The CDR3 here is CASSDEGNTGELFF. The CDR3, as DNA: TGTGCCAGCAGTGATGAGGGGAACACCGGGGAGCTGTTTTTT.